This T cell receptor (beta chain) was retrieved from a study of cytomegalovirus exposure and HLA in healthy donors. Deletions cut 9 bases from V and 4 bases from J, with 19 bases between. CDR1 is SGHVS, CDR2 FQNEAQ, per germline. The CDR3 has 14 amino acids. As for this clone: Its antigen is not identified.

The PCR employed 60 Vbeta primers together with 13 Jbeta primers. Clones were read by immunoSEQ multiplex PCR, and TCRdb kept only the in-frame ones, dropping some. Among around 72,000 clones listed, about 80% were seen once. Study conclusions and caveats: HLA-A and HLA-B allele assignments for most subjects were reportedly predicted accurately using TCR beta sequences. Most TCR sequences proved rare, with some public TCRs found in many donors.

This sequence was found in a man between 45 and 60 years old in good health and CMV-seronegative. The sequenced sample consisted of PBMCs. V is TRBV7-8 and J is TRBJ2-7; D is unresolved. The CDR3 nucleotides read TGTGCCAGTCGATCAAGCCCCGGTGCGTACGAGCAGTACTTC. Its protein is CASRSSPGAYEQYF. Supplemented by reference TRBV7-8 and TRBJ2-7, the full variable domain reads GAGVSQSPRYKVAKRGQDVALRCDPISGHVSLFWYQQALGQGPEFLTYFQNEAQLDKSGLPSDRFFAERPEGSVSTLKIQRTQQEDSAVYLCASRSSPGAYEQYFGPGTRLTVT.